One sample yielded the 16 T cell receptor beta chains listed below, sequenced in a study of CD8 T cells in ankylosing spondylitis. General study points: Blood from ankylosing spondylitis patients appeared to carry a characteristic roughly 8-variant TCR beta motif.

One entry per CDR3 protein results from TCRdb running MiXCR on the 5' RACE reads. The profile shows fewer than 400,000 distinct CDR3 sequences, less than 10% of them singletons. What these receptors recognize is not known. Source material: blood, either unsorted or a sorted T cell fraction (not recorded which). The receptors shown here come from a male donor with ankylosing spondylitis.

This clonotype was recorded at least ten times. V usage is TRBV29-1 and J usage is TRBJ2-1; D uncertain. Trimming cost V 7 bases and J 7 bases, with 14 bases left between them. CDR1 SQVTM and CDR2 ANQGSEA come from the germline V gene. The CDR3 extends over 12 amino acids. The CDR3 DNA reads TGCAGCGAAATCTTATATGGGAATGAGCAGTTCTTC. Its protein is CSEILYGNEQFF.

The sample holds many counts of this clonotype. V and J are TRBV29-1 and TRBJ1-1; D is possibly TRBD1 (5 bases). The CDR3 runs to 13 residues. Germline V gene data show CDR1 as SQVTM and CDR2 as ANQGSEA. V was trimmed by 6 bases and J by 3 bases, leaving 14 bases between them. The CDR3 is CSVASGGDTEAFF. In DNA, the CDR3 is TGCAGCGTAGCCAGCGGAGGGGACACTGAAGCTTTCTTT.

This clonotype turned up a few times. The chain combines TRBV29-1 with TRBJ1-1; no reliable D call. The CDR3 covers 10 residues. Trimming cost V 5 bases and J 10 bases, with 11 bases left between them. Germline values: CDR1 SQVTM, CDR2 ANQGSEA. The DNA of the CDR3 is TGCAGCGTTCAGACGGCGGGAGCTTTCTTT. Translation: CSVQTAGAFF.

This clonotype was seen a few times. This chain uses TRBV9 with TRBJ1-2; D is undetermined. Trimming shortened V by 3 bases and J by 6 bases, and 12 bases separated the two germline ends. CDR1 and CDR2 (germline): SGDLS, YYNGEE. This CDR3 region has 13 residues. The CDR3 is CASSAIRLNGYTF. CDR3 DNA: TGTGCCAGCAGCGCCATAAGACTCAATGGCTACACCTTC.

This clonotype turned up a few times. V usage is TRBV5-5 and J usage is TRBJ2-5, with TRBD2 matching over 9 bases. This CDR3 is 15 amino acids long. V lost 0 bases to trimming and J lost 4 bases; unmatched junction nucleotides: 4. Germline lookup yields CDR1 SGHKS and CDR2 YYEKEE (reference sequence). CDR3 DNA sequence: TGTGCCAGCAGCTTGGGCCCTAGCGGGATAGAGACCCAGTACTTC. As protein: CASSLGPSGIETQYF.

The V call is TRBV19, the J call TRBJ2-2; D is uncertain. Germline CDR1 and CDR2: LNHDA and SQIVND (reference sequence). The V end lost 5 bases, the J end lost 0 bases, and 7 bases lay between the germline ends. The CDR3 loop spans 14 amino acids. CDR3 sequence reads: CASSLHTNTGELFF. Here the CDR3 DNA reads TGTGCCAGTAGTTTACACACGAACACCGGGGAGCTGTTTTTT.

This clonotype turned up a few times. J is TRBJ2-2 and V is TRBV20-1; D remains ambiguous. This CDR3 spans 12 amino acids. The V end was cut by 3 bases, the J end by 6 bases, with 8 bases between. Germline V lookup: CDR1 DFQATT, CDR2 SNEGSKA (reference sequence). DNA for the CDR3: TGCAGTGCTAGGAGGCGAGCCGGGGAGCTGTTTTTT. Protein sequence: CSARRRAGELFF.

This clonotype has ten or more counts. The chain employs TRBV12-3 or TRBV12-4 and TRBJ2-7, with D unresolved. The CDR3 length is 12 residues. Trimming left V 6 bases short and J 2 bases short, with 8 bases between. The CDR3 nucleotides read TGTGCCAGCAGCCGTTTGGCCTACGAGCAGTACTTC. It codes for CASSRLAYEQYF.

V is TRBV5-1 and J is TRBJ2-5, with 7 bases identical to TRBD2. CDR3 length: 15 residues. Trimming at V came to 0 bases and at J to 4 bases, leaving 6 bases not matched to a gene. Germline V gene data show CDR1 as SGHRS and CDR2 as YFSETQ. For the CDR3, the DNA is TGCGCCAGCAGCTTGGACGGACTAGGGCCAGAGACCCAGTACTTC. This encodes CASSLDGLGPETQYF.

This clonotype occurred a few times. The V call is TRBV5-1, the J call TRBJ2-2, with D possibly matching TRBD2 (6 bases). This CDR3 is 16 amino acids long. V was shortened by 0 bases and J by 1 base, with 10 bases between the two germline ends. Per germline, CDR1 SGHRS and CDR2 YFSETQ. CDR3 amino acids: CASSLVGGENTGELFF. CDR3 coding DNA: TGCGCCAGCAGCTTGGTTGGCGGGGAGAACACCGGGGAGCTGTTTTTT.

The gene calls are TRBV7-9 and TRBJ2-1; 7 bases are shared with TRBD1. V lost 6 bases to trimming and J lost 12 bases; unmatched junction nucleotides: 20. This CDR3 contains 16 residues. In germline, CDR1 is SEHNR, CDR2 FQNEAQ (reference sequence). The CDR3 DNA reads as TGTGCCAGCAGACCGACTCCCTCCCCCCAAGGACAGGTGCAGTTCTTC. Its translation: CASRPTPSPQGQVQFF.

This clonotype was found a few times. The chain couples TRBV4-2 to TRBJ2-2, with D hard to call. Trimming pared 2 bases from V and 8 bases from J, leaving 3 bases between. There are 11 residues in the CDR3. Germline CDR1 is LGHNA and CDR2 is YNFKEQ. CDR3 sequence: CASSQLGELFF. CDR3 in DNA: TGTGCCAGCAGCCAATTGGGGGAGCTGTTTTTT.

In this sample, this clonotype turned up a few times. V usage is TRBV7-8 and J usage is TRBJ2-1, with 8 nucleotides matching TRBD2. The CDR3 consists of 16 residues. The V gene end was trimmed by 1 base and the J gene end by 7 bases; junction bases not matched to a gene: 9. Per germline, CDR1 SGHVS and CDR2 FQNEAQ. The CDR3 sequence: CASSLVYGRAGNEQFF. The CDR3 coding sequence is TGTGCCAGCAGCTTAGTTTACGGGAGGGCCGGTAATGAGCAGTTCTTC.

Turning to this clonotype: One end of the junction fails to match germline, which may point to a read error. The rearrangement joins TRBV20-1 to TRBJ2-1, with 14 bases matching TRBD2. The CDR3 has 19 residues. The germline gives CDR1 DFQATT, CDR2 SNEGSKA (reference sequence). CDR3: CCARATSGRGLHTYNEQFF. The DNA of the CDR3 is TGCTGTGCTAGAGCGACTAGCGGGAGGGGGCTCCACACCTACAATGAGCAGTTCTTC.

This clonotype has a single count. This chain links TRBV7-8 with TRBJ2-3, with D maybe TRBD2 (7 bases). The CDR3 has 16 residues. Trimming removed 1 base from V and 4 bases from J, with 15 bases in between. Germline V CDR1 and CDR2: SGHVS, FQNEAQ. CDR3 sequence (DNA): TGTGCCAGCAGCTTAGAGGGGGGGGAGGTGCCAGATACGCAGTATTTT. This codes for CASSLEGGEVPDTQYF.

This clonotype showed up many times. The chain has TRBV11-2 and TRBJ2-7; 11 bases align to TRBD1. The length of the CDR3 is 14 residues. The junction had 4 bases not matched to a gene; V was cut back by 3 bases and J by 6 bases. The V gene's germline CDR1 is SGHAT and CDR2 FQNNGV. CDR3 nucleotide sequence: TGTGCCAGCAGCTTCGGACAGGGGGCTGGCGAGCAGTACTTC. Translation gives CASSFGQGAGEQYF.